This entry lists 18 T cell receptor beta chains sequenced from one sample in a study of identical twins. TCRdb re-called the 5' RACE reads with MiXCR, one entry per CDR3 protein. The repertoire holds about 1.7 million distinct CDR3 sequences, with roughly a third as singletons. Sequenced: cord blood. The receptors were gathered from a newborn girl in good health.

Of note for this clonotype: This clone may be a read error of a much larger clone one base away. CDR3 bases: TGTGCCAGCAGCCAACAGACCTATGGCTACACCTTC. Amino acids: CASSQQTYGYTF. This chain joins TRBV14 and TRBJ1-2, with D hard to call. V was clipped by 2 bases and J by 4 bases, with 5 bases between them. This CDR3 has 12 residues. Germline V CDR1 and CDR2: SGHDN, FVKESK.

This rearrangement joins TRBV20-1 to TRBJ2-3; a possible D gene is TRBD2 (5 bases). V was shortened by 2 bases and J by 1 base, with 16 bases between the two germline ends. The CDR3 sequence is 16 residues long. Germline V lookup: CDR1 DFQATT, CDR2 SNEGSKA (reference sequence). The CDR3 sequence: CSARWLAWPGTDTQYF. CDR3 nucleotides: TGCAGTGCTAGATGGCTAGCTTGGCCGGGCACAGATACGCAGTATTTT.

This clonotype was counted between two and nine times. V and J are TRBV2 and TRBJ2-7; possible D gene TRBD1, 6 bases. Germline CDR1 SNHLY, CDR2 FYNNEI. V was shortened by 6 bases and J by 3 bases, with 12 bases between the two germline ends. This CDR3 is 13 amino acids long. CDR3 protein: CASSPPGHYEQYF. The CDR3 DNA sequence: TGTGCCAGCAGCCCCCCGGGACACTACGAGCAGTACTTC.

V is TRBV2 and J is TRBJ1-1, with unresolved D. The V gene lost 0 bases and the J gene lost 3 bases, with 11 bases spanning the gap. Germline CDR1 SNHLY, CDR2 FYNNEI. The CDR3 spans 15 residues. CDR3 DNA sequence: TGTGCCAGCAGTGAAGCGCTTCCCGGGGACACTGAAGCTTTCTTT. This encodes CASSEALPGDTEAFF.

This sequence joins TRBV28 and TRBJ1-2, with 11 bases fitting TRBD1. Germline V gives CDR1 MDHEN, CDR2 SYDVKM. V lost 3 bases to trimming and J lost 6 bases; unmatched junction nucleotides: 6. The CDR3 contains 15 residues. The CDR3 nucleotides are TGTGCCAGCAGTTTCTACCGGGACAGGGGGAATGGCTACACCTTC. This encodes CASSFYRDRGNGYTF.

The CDR3 DNA reads as TGTGCCAGCAGTTCCTTAACAGGGGGGGAACGAGAGACCCAGTACTTC. Its translation: CASSSLTGGERETQYF. The gene calls are TRBV27 and TRBJ2-5, with a possible D match to TRBD1 (8 bases). Germline values: CDR1 MNHEY, CDR2 SMNVEV (reference sequence). V lost 4 bases and J lost 4, with 19 bases in between. The CDR3 consists of 16 residues.

This clonotype was detected only once. The chain links TRBV19 to TRBJ2-1; 12 bases agree with TRBD2. The V segment lost 5 bases and the J segment 4 bases; nucleotides outside the gene matches: 12. Germline V gene data show CDR1 as LNHDA and CDR2 as SQIVND (reference sequence). There are 18 residues in the CDR3. The CDR3 region is CASSPRLAGVRDYNEQFF. CDR3 coding DNA: TGTGCCAGTAGTCCCCGACTAGCGGGAGTAAGGGATTACAATGAGCAGTTCTTC.

CDR3 region: CASSSIDAAEAFF. The CDR3 region has the DNA TGTGCCAGCAGTTCGATAGACGCGGCCGAAGCTTTCTTT. This sequence joins TRBV6-6 and TRBJ1-1, with D unclear. V was trimmed by 4 bases and J by 8 bases, leaving 14 bases between them. Germline lookup yields CDR1 MNHNY and CDR2 SVGAGI (reference sequence). This CDR3 region has 13 residues.

This chain joins TRBV20-1 and TRBJ1-1; the D gene is possibly TRBD1 (6 bases). Trimming left V 0 bases short and J 1 base short, with 18 bases between. The CDR3 is 17 amino acids. CDR1 is DFQATT, CDR2 SNEGSKA, per germline (reference sequence). The DNA of the CDR3 is TGCAGTGCTAGAGATTCCCACAGGGTTTGGTGGAACACTGAAGCTTTCTTT. It codes for CSARDSHRVWWNTEAFF.

This rearrangement joins TRBV2 to TRBJ2-3, with 10 bases lining up with TRBD1. The germline CDR1 and CDR2 sequences are SNHLY and FYNNEI. This CDR3 spans 14 amino acids. V dropped 8 bases and J dropped 1; count of bases not matched to a gene: 3. The CDR3 coding sequence is TGTGCCAGCCAGGGGACAGGGGGCACAGATACGCAGTATTTT. Translating gives CASQGTGGTDTQYF.

This chain uses TRBV12-5 with TRBJ2-1; D call uncertain. The CDR3 contains 16 residues. V lost 0 bases and J 6 bases, leaving 15 bases between the germline ends. Germline-derived CDR1 and CDR2 are LGHNT and FRNRAP. The CDR3 region is CASGLVRKRLSNEQFF. CDR3 in DNA: TGTGCTAGTGGTTTGGTACGTAAGCGCCTGAGCAATGAGCAGTTCTTC.

The chain employs TRBV6-5 and TRBJ2-7, with 9 bases that match TRBD2. After removal of 5 bases from V and 9 bases from J, the junction contained 14 bases not matched to a gene. The germline V gene has CDR1 MNHEY and CDR2 SVGAGI. The length of the CDR3 is 15 residues. CDR3 in amino acids: CASSPGLARAVWQYF. The CDR3, as DNA: TGTGCCAGCAGTCCTGGACTAGCGAGGGCAGTTTGGCAGTACTTC.

CDR3 in amino acids: CATSRADTSQLAYEQYF. The CDR3, as DNA: TGTGCCACCAGCAGAGCCGACACATCACAACTAGCGTACGAGCAGTACTTC. This sequence joins TRBV15 and TRBJ2-7, with 7 nucleotides matching TRBD2. V lost 1 base and J lost 4; bases outside the gene matches: 13. The germline V gene encodes CDR1 LNHNV and CDR2 YYDKDF (reference sequence). This CDR3 is built from 17 residues. The full variable domain, with the rest looked up from reference TRBV15 and TRBJ2-7, is DAMVIQNPRYQVTQFGKPVTLSCSQTLNHNVMYWYQQKSSQAPKLLFHYYDKDFNNEADTPDNFQSRRPNTSFCFLDIRSPGLGDTAMYLCATSRADTSQLAYEQYFGPGTRLTVT.

The chain uses TRBV5-1 and TRBJ1-4, with D unclear. CDR1 is SGHRS, CDR2 YFSETQ, per germline. The CDR3 sequence is 15 residues long. Trimming pared 4 bases from V and 6 bases from J, leaving 16 bases between. CDR3 region: CASSGWLGRDEKLFF. The CDR3 coding sequence is TGCGCCAGCAGCGGTTGGTTGGGAAGGGATGAAAAACTGTTTTTT.

This clonotype was seen ten or more times. The gene calls are TRBV27 and TRBJ2-4; D possibly corresponds to TRBD1 (7 bases). Per the germline V gene, CDR1 is MNHEY and CDR2 is SMNVEV (reference sequence). This CDR3 is built from 15 residues. V was shortened by 5 bases and J by 6 bases, with 17 bases between the two germline ends. CDR3 amino acids: CASSQNRGGRNIQYF. The CDR3 region has the DNA TGTGCCAGCAGTCAAAACAGGGGAGGTAGAAACATTCAGTACTTC.

V usage is TRBV15 and J usage is TRBJ2-5, with TRBD2 as a possible D gene (5 bases). Germline CDR1 reads LNHNV; CDR2 reads YYDKDF (reference sequence). The length of the CDR3 is 12 residues. V lost 0 bases to trimming and J lost 11 bases, with 10 bases between them. As DNA, the CDR3 is TGTGCCACCAGCAGAGAAGGTTGGGAGCAGTACTTC. Its translation is CATSREGWEQYF.

The V and J genes are TRBV5-1 and TRBJ1-2, with TRBD1 matching over 8 bases. V gave up 0 bases and J gave up 5 bases; unmatched junction bases: 3. The length of the CDR3 is 14 residues. Germline V gene lookup returns CDR1 SGHRS and CDR2 YFSETQ. CDR3 loop: CASSLERTGYGYTF. Here the CDR3 DNA reads TGCGCCAGCAGCTTGGAGCGGACAGGGTATGGCTACACCTTC.

This clonotype was seen a few times. V and J are TRBV27 and TRBJ2-4; D call uncertain. CDR1 MNHEY and CDR2 SMNVEV come from the germline V gene (reference sequence). The V gene lost 7 bases and the J gene lost 11 bases, with 9 bases spanning the gap. The CDR3 loop spans 10 amino acids. CDR3 protein: CASTPDVQYF. The CDR3 region has the DNA TGTGCCAGCACCCCTGATGTTCAGTACTTC.